The rows below give T cell receptor beta chains drawn from one sample of a study of OX40 agonist ivuxolimab in advanced cancers. Assay used: immunoSEQ multiplex PCR; TCRdb lists only in-frame clones, some missing. The repertoire holds 20,000 to 25,000 clones, with approximately 84% as singletons. Sequencing was performed on CD4+ or CD8+ T cells sorted from blood, taken in a trial of the OX40 agonist ivuxolimab. All receptors come from an adult with an advanced solid tumor such as melanoma, head and neck, liver or kidney cancer. Each CDR3 is given with its conserved first and last residue. Each record gives: clone size, V gene, J gene, D gene, CDR3 DNA, CDR3 protein. The D gene is left open where the match is weak. A clone size is listed for some rows: how often the clone was seen (once, few, many), or a class if it is expanded.

size: NA; V: TRBV11-2; J: TRBJ2-2; D: NA; DNA: TGTGCCAGCAGCCCTGGGGCAGATGAAACCGGGGAGCTGTTTTTT; CDR3: CASSPGADETGELFF
size: NA; V: TRBV7-8; J: TRBJ2-2; D: TRBD2; DNA: TGTGCCAGCAGCCTAGCCGGGACTAGCAGACTCACCGGGGAGCTGTTTTTT; CDR3: CASSLAGTSRLTGELFF
size: NA; V: TRBV2; J: TRBJ2-1; D: NA; DNA: TGTGCCAGCAGTGAGGGGCCAATTGGCTACAATGAGCAGTTCTTC; CDR3: CASSEGPIGYNEQFF
size: once; V: TRBV30; J: TRBJ2-7; D: TRBD1; DNA: TGTGCCTGGGGGAGCTTGGGACAGGGGGCCTACGAGCAGTACTTC; CDR3: CAWGSLGQGAYEQYF
size: NA; V: TRBV11-2; J: TRBJ2-1; D: TRBD2; DNA: TGTGCCAGCACCAGAGCGGGGGAGGGCCCCTACAATGAGCAGTTCTTC; CDR3: CASTRAGEGPYNEQFF
size: NA; V: TRBV5-6; J: TRBJ1-5; D: NA; DNA: TGTGCCAGCAGCCTCTACCTTCGGGATCAGCCCCAGCATTTT; CDR3: CASSLYLRDQPQHF
size: NA; V: TRBV9; J: TRBJ2-7; D: TRBD2; DNA: TGTGCCAGCAGCGTCCTAGCGGAGGGTGCCTACGAGCAGTACTTC; CDR3: CASSVLAEGAYEQYF
size: NA; V: TRBV5-1; J: TRBJ2-7; D: NA; DNA: TGCGCCAGCAGCTTCGCAGGGACGTCCTACGAGCAGTACTTC; CDR3: CASSFAGTSYEQYF
size: NA; V: TRBV9; J: TRBJ2-1; D: NA; DNA: TGTGCCAGCAGCCTCGGAGGGGAATCCTACAATGAGCAGTTCTTC; CDR3: CASSLGGESYNEQFF
size: NA; V: TRBV7-9; J: TRBJ2-1; D: TRBD1; DNA: TGTGCCAGCAGCCCACCTGGTAGGGGGCCTAAGCTCTTC; CDR3: CASSPPGRGPKLF
size: NA; V: TRBV6-5; J: TRBJ1-5; D: NA; DNA: TGTGCCAGCAGTTATGGGCAGGGCCAGCCCCAGCATTTT; CDR3: CASSYGQGQPQHF
size: NA; V: TRBV14; J: TRBJ1-2; D: NA; DNA: NA; CDR3: CASSQDSVPVYGYTF
size: NA; V: TRBV28; J: TRBJ1-1; D: NA; DNA: TGTGCCAGCAGTTTATTTGGGGGTCGGAACACTGAAGCTTTCTTT; CDR3: CASSLFGGRNTEAFF
size: NA; V: TRBV6-5; J: TRBJ2-2; D: NA; DNA: TGTGCCAGCAGTTACGTCCAGGGGAACACCGGGGAGCTGTTTTTT; CDR3: CASSYVQGNTGELFF
size: NA; V: TRBV30; J: TRBJ2-7; D: NA; DNA: TGTGCCAGCAGCCCGGGTGGCTACGAGCAGTACTTC; CDR3: CASSPGGYEQYF
size: NA; V: TRBV7-9; J: TRBJ2-4; D: TRBD1; DNA: TGTGCCAGCAGACCGGGACAGGGAGGGAACATTCAGTACTTC; CDR3: CASRPGQGGNIQYF
size: NA; V: TRBV13; J: TRBJ1-1; D: NA; DNA: TGTGCCAGCAGCCGTGAATACGCGGGACAGAACACTGAAGCTTTCTTT; CDR3: CASSREYAGQNTEAFF
size: NA; V: TRBV5-1; J: TRBJ2-1; D: TRBD2; DNA: TGCGCCAGCAGCGAACTAGCGGGAGGCCACAATGAGCAGTTCTTC; CDR3: CASSELAGGHNEQFF
size: NA; V: TRBV7-6; J: TRBJ2-3; D: NA; DNA: TGTGCCAGCAGCTTAGCTAAGGGTTCCACAGATACGCAGTATTTT; CDR3: CASSLAKGSTDTQYF
size: NA; V: TRBV4-2; J: TRBJ2-7; D: NA; DNA: TGTGCCAGCAGTCCCTACTACGACGGGTCCTACGAGCAGTACTTC; CDR3: CASSPYYDGSYEQYF
size: NA; V: TRBV9; J: TRBJ2-3; D: NA; DNA: TGTGCCAGCAGCGTAGTAGGATTGTGGGACGATACGCAGTATTTT; CDR3: CASSVVGLWDDTQYF
size: NA; V: TRBV21-1; J: TRBJ1-1; D: NA; DNA: TGTGCCAGCAGAAAAGGGCTAGCTACACAACGCACTGAAGCTTTCTTT; CDR3: CASRKGLATQRTEAFF
size: NA; V: TRBV9; J: TRBJ2-3; D: NA; DNA: TGTGCCAGCAGCGTAGGGCGAGCCCCGGAAGATACGCAGTATTTT; CDR3: CASSVGRAPEDTQYF
size: NA; V: TRBV29-1; J: TRBJ2-7; D: TRBD2; DNA: TGCAGCGTTGAAGATACAGCGGGGACCTACGAGCAGTACTTC; CDR3: CSVEDTAGTYEQYF
size: NA; V: TRBV9; J: TRBJ2-3; D: TRBD1; DNA: TGTGCCAGCAGCGGGACGACAGGGACAACAGATACGCAGTATTTT; CDR3: CASSGTTGTTDTQYF
size: NA; V: TRBV4-2; J: TRBJ1-1; D: NA; DNA: TGTGCCAGCAGCCCCTGGCTGAACACTGAAGCTTTCTTT; CDR3: CASSPWLNTEAFF
size: NA; V: TRBV4-1; J: TRBJ1-1; D: TRBD1; DNA: TGCGCCAGCAGCCACGGACAGGGGCACACTGAAGCTTTCTTT; CDR3: CASSHGQGHTEAFF
size: NA; V: TRBV27; J: TRBJ2-7; D: NA; DNA: TGTGCCAGCAGTCAGGACCGTAACGAGCAGTACTTC; CDR3: CASSQDRNEQYF
size: NA; V: TRBV27; J: TRBJ1-2; D: NA; DNA: TGTGCCAGCAGTGCCCTCAGGGCGAACTATGGCTACACCTTC; CDR3: CASSALRANYGYTF
size: NA; V: TRBV15; J: TRBJ1-4; D: NA; DNA: TGTGCCACCAGCAGCGACAGCGGAAAACTGTTTTTT; CDR3: CATSSDSGKLFF
size: medium-sized; V: TRBV7-9; J: TRBJ2-1; D: TRBD2; DNA: TGTGCCAGCAGCTTAGTGGGACTAGCGGGAGCCAATGAGCAGTTCTTC; CDR3: CASSLVGLAGANEQFF
size: NA; V: TRBV7-6; J: TRBJ2-1; D: NA; DNA: TGTGCCAGCAGCTTGCTCCCGAGAACAGGGTACAACAATGAGCAGTTCTTC; CDR3: CASSLLPRTGYNNEQFF
size: NA; V: TRBV6-5; J: TRBJ2-3; D: NA; DNA: TGTGCCAGCAGTTATATGGGGGGAGCAGATACGCAGTATTTT; CDR3: CASSYMGGADTQYF
size: NA; V: TRBV11-2; J: TRBJ2-7; D: NA; DNA: TGTGCCAGCAGCCCCCGGTCCCTAGGCTCTTATGAGCAGTACTTC; CDR3: CASSPRSLGSYEQYF
size: NA; V: TRBV6-5; J: TRBJ2-3; D: TRBD2; DNA: TGTGCCAGCAGTTACGAGGCGGGGGGCACAGATACGCAGTATTTT; CDR3: CASSYEAGGTDTQYF
size: NA; V: TRBV7-9; J: TRBJ2-7; D: NA; DNA: TGTGCCAGCAGCCCAAGACTGGACGGCTACGAGCAGTACTTC; CDR3: CASSPRLDGYEQYF
size: NA; V: TRBV30; J: TRBJ2-7; D: NA; DNA: TGTGCCTGGAGTGGGAGTACCTACGAGCAGTACTTC; CDR3: CAWSGSTYEQYF
size: NA; V: TRBV30; J: TRBJ2-1; D: TRBD2; DNA: TGTGCCGGTGAGCGGGAGGGTCTCTACAATGAGCAGTTCTTC; CDR3: CAGEREGLYNEQFF
size: NA; V: TRBV6-1; J: TRBJ1-3; D: NA; DNA: TGTGCCAGCAGTGCTACAGAAGACTCTGGAAACACCATATATTTT; CDR3: CASSATEDSGNTIYF
size: NA; V: TRBV4-1; J: TRBJ1-1; D: NA; DNA: TGCGCCAGCAGCCCGGCTGGAGGAGATTTCAGCATGAACACTGAAGCTTTCTTT; CDR3: CASSPAGGDFSMNTEAFF
size: NA; V: TRBV27; J: TRBJ2-7; D: NA; DNA: TGTGCCAGCAGTCTTTCTGATTTGAACGAGCAGTACTTC; CDR3: CASSLSDLNEQYF
size: NA; V: TRBV15; J: TRBJ1-2; D: NA; DNA: TGTGCCACCAGCAGATCTGAGGGGAACTATGGCTACACCTTC; CDR3: CATSRSEGNYGYTF
size: once; V: TRBV30; J: TRBJ2-3; D: NA; DNA: TGTGCCTGGAGTGTCGACCAAACAGATACGCAGTATTTT; CDR3: CAWSVDQTDTQYF
size: NA; V: TRBV7-9; J: TRBJ2-3; D: TRBD2; DNA: TGTGCCAGCAGCTTGACTAGCATAGGGACAGATACGCAGTATTTT; CDR3: CASSLTSIGTDTQYF
size: NA; V: TRBV14; J: TRBJ2-7; D: NA; DNA: TGTGCCAGCAGCCAAGATCTGGGGGGAGGACGATACTACGAGCAGTACTTC; CDR3: CASSQDLGGGRYYEQYF
size: NA; V: TRBV19; J: TRBJ2-5; D: NA; DNA: TGTGCCAGTAGTTCCCGGGGAGGGGGTGAGACCCAGTACTTC; CDR3: CASSSRGGGETQYF
size: NA; V: TRBV14; J: TRBJ2-7; D: NA; DNA: TGTGCCAGCAGCCGCGAACCCGGGTGGGAACCCCCCCACGAGCAGTACTTC; CDR3: CASSREPGWEPPHEQYF
size: NA; V: TRBV5-3; J: TRBJ2-7; D: NA; DNA: TGTGCCAGAAGCTTGAGAGCGGCGGACTACGAGCAGTACTTC; CDR3: CARSLRAADYEQYF
size: NA; V: TRBV28; J: TRBJ2-7; D: TRBD2; DNA: TGTGCCAGCGGGCGGGGGAACTACGAGCAGTACTTC; CDR3: CASGRGNYEQYF